The entry below describes one T cell receptor (beta chain). Its cognate antigen has yet to be identified. Base qualities were left out, and no much larger clone turns up one base away. The data derive from a study of human thymus T cells (dated by TCRdb to 2020 to 2022). In terms of the full investigation: The study used 7 or 8 infant thymus samples plus four related peripheral blood samples to characterize TCR alpha and beta repertoires. Donor ages ranged from roughly 6 to 250 days, and the cohort comprised about six male and a couple of female infants. Here is what the overall study found, with its caveats: On average, about 800,000 unique TCRB clonotypes were obtained from thymus samples, compared with roughly 84,000 from blood samples. Biased V and J gene segment usage appeared to be present in both thymic and peripheral blood repertoires.

Immunologically healthy infants undergoing open corrective cardiac surgery for congenital heart defects in Finland were used as donors. From four of the eight donors, a small aliquot of roughly 0.5-1 mL peripheral blood was collected during surgery. Instead of starting from a fixed cell number, genomic DNA extraction from blood samples used all available leukocytes. ACK lysis buffer was used to clear erythrocytes from the blood, and the leukocytes were then kept as pellets at -70 degrees C. A QIAsymphony instrument was used to extract genomic DNA from frozen cell pellets. The immunoSEQ multiplex PCR assay was used to amplify the TCRB and TCRAD loci from a standardized amount of quality-controlled genomic DNA. The V(D)J region was spanned by amplicons of a length sufficient to cover the CDR3 and to identify V and J genes. The amplicons were sequenced on an Illumina platform via the commercial immunoSEQ service. As for how the authors treated the data: Primer bias and sequencing errors were corrected as previously described, and TCRAD and TCRB were defined on the basis of the IMGT database. The repertoires were analysed using immunoSEQ Analyzer 3.0 and VDJTools for basic statistics, V/J segment usage, diversity estimates, rarefaction and pairwise overlap. Diversity was estimated using the Chao1, ChaoE, Efron-Thisted, Shannon and inverse Simpson indices, and was also estimated on datasets down-sampled to the size of the smallest sample. Repertoire overlap was assessed by strict matching of CDR3 nucleotide sequence, V gene and J gene, and clustering was done by Jaccard-based multidimensional scaling. TCRdb re-hosts the immuneACCESS table, in-frame sequences only. Its copies lack some clones; in the studies checked, an unresolved V gene accounts for under half of them, and the cause for the rest is not known. V and J calls plus clone size are reproduced from that table; the DNA served to infer D and trimming. Present in this sample are more than 45,000 clones, 90% to 95% of which were seen just once. Nearly 6% of the sample comes from the top ten.

The CDR3 starts with the cysteine, ends with the phenylalanine, and has 15 residues. Left in the record is the CDR3 DNA by itself, 45 bases read in frame from the first base. V is reduced by 3 bases and J by 1 base, leaving a spacing of 9 bases between them. As encoded in the germline V gene, CDR1 is LGHNA while CDR2 is YNFKEQ. The sequence came from a boy in the first two years of life with a congenital heart defect but otherwise immunologically healthy. Sequencing used blood. This sequence uses TRBV4-2 and TRBJ2-2; the D gene may be TRBD1 or TRBD2, since each aligns over 6 bases. This receptor has the CDR3 CASSHGGGNTGELFF. The DNA is as follows: TGTGCCAGCAGCCACGGAGGGGGGAACACCGGGGAGCTGTTTTTT.